The TCR beta chain under discussion was sequenced for a study of blood T cell repertoires in COVID-19. Study at large: In each case, the material was cDNA or gDNA derived from T cells, B-cell-depleted T cells, or PBMCs.

Authors' processing steps: From reference gene primer amplification, estimates of nucleated cell counts were derived. Here immunoSEQ multiplex PCR was the method, and the copy in TCRdb shows in-frame clones only, minus some. The D gene and trimming were derived from the DNA, and the V and J assignments and clone size from that table. In the table there are about 26,000 clones, around 91% of which are singletons. The germline V gene has CDR1 SGHTA and CDR2 FQGNSA. Trimming removed 5 bases at V and 2 bases at J, with 13 bases between. The CDR3 consists of 14 residues. Sequences were obtained from peripheral blood. The rearrangement uses TRBV7-2 and TRBJ2-7, with D uncertain. This TCR was sampled from a woman in her fifties or sixties with active COVID-19. The CDR3 DNA is TGTGCCAGCAGCGCCCGACCGGGTGCCTACGAGCAGTACTTC. Its translation: CASSARPGAYEQYF.